Listed below are T cell receptor beta chains from one sample, sequenced in a study of technical replicates of blood from a handful of donors. Profiling relied on immunoSEQ multiplex PCR, and the TCRdb table lists in-frame clones only, not all of them. The data hold more than 65,000 clones, with about 92% observed a single time. The specimen sequenced was T cells isolated from PBMCs. The receptors here all came from a human donor in good health. CDR3s include the opening cysteine and the closing phenylalanine or tryptophan. The order of the fields is clone size, J gene, V gene, D gene, CDR3 protein, CDR3 DNA. The D gene is left open where the match is weak. Not every row has a clone size; where given, it reads once, few, many or a size class.

clone size: -; J gene: TRBJ1-4; V gene: TRBV5-1; D gene: TRBD1; CDR3 protein: CASSLVTGANEKLFF; CDR3 DNA: TGCGCCAGCAGCTTGGTGACAGGGGCTAATGAAAAACTGTTTTTT
clone size: -; J gene: TRBJ2-3; V gene: TRBV15; D gene: -; CDR3 protein: CATSTRRRELVTDTQYF; CDR3 DNA: TGTGCCACCAGCACCCGGCGGAGGGAGTTAGTGACAGATACGCAGTATTTT
clone size: -; J gene: TRBJ1-1; V gene: TRBV5-6; D gene: -; CDR3 protein: CASSINRDIEAFF; CDR3 DNA: TGTGCCAGCAGCATTAACAGGGATATTGAAGCTTTCTTT
clone size: -; J gene: TRBJ1-1; V gene: TRBV6-1; D gene: -; CDR3 protein: CASTEFEPGETEAFF; CDR3 DNA: TGTGCCAGCACCGAGTTCGAACCGGGGGAGACTGAAGCTTTCTTT
clone size: once; J gene: TRBJ1-2; V gene: TRBV27; D gene: TRBD1; CDR3 protein: CASSLSSRGQGGSGYTF; CDR3 DNA: TGTGCCAGCAGTTTATCAAGTAGGGGGCAGGGGGGCAGTGGCTACACCTTC
clone size: -; J gene: TRBJ1-2; V gene: TRBV29-1; D gene: TRBD1; CDR3 protein: CSVDRTGGSLRGYTF; CDR3 DNA: TGCAGCGTTGATAGGACAGGGGGTTCACTGCGCGGCTACACCTTC
clone size: -; J gene: TRBJ2-1; V gene: TRBV9; D gene: TRBD2; CDR3 protein: CASRDGTSGDNEQFF; CDR3 DNA: TGTGCCAGCAGGGACGGGACTAGCGGGGACAATGAGCAGTTCTTC
clone size: -; J gene: TRBJ2-7; V gene: TRBV7-4; D gene: -; CDR3 protein: CASRMTVYEQYF; CDR3 DNA: TGTGCCAGCAGAATGACAGTCTACGAGCAGTACTTC
clone size: few; J gene: TRBJ2-3; V gene: TRBV7-2; D gene: TRBD2; CDR3 protein: CASSLTSLGLAGGLTQYF; CDR3 DNA: TGTGCCAGCAGCTTAACGAGCTTGGGACTAGCGGGAGGGCTTACGCAGTATTTT
clone size: -; J gene: TRBJ1-2; V gene: TRBV19; D gene: TRBD1; CDR3 protein: CASSITAGGLDYGYTF; CDR3 DNA: TGTGCCAGTAGTATAACGGCAGGGGGGTTAGACTATGGCTACACCTTC
clone size: -; J gene: TRBJ1-4; V gene: TRBV6-5; D gene: -; CDR3 protein: CASSYQSSTNEKLFF; CDR3 DNA: TGTGCCAGCAGTTACCAGTCCTCAACTAATGAAAAACTGTTTTTT
clone size: once; J gene: TRBJ2-1; V gene: TRBV5-6; D gene: -; CDR3 protein: CASRPATVPSRNEQFF; CDR3 DNA: TGTGCCAGCAGACCGGCCACGGTACCTAGTCGCAATGAGCAGTTCTTC
clone size: -; J gene: TRBJ2-7; V gene: TRBV6-5; D gene: TRBD2; CDR3 protein: CASSPTSGSGYEQYF; CDR3 DNA: TGTGCCAGCAGCCCGACTAGCGGGTCAGGCTACGAGCAGTACTTC
clone size: -; J gene: TRBJ2-7; V gene: TRBV7-9; D gene: -; CDR3 protein: CASSPLAQGYEQYF; CDR3 DNA: TGTGCCAGCAGCCCGTTAGCACAGGGTTACGAGCAGTACTTC
clone size: -; J gene: TRBJ2-3; V gene: TRBV5-4; D gene: -; CDR3 protein: CASSLASTDTQYF; CDR3 DNA: TGTGCCAGCAGCTTGGCGTCCACAGATACGCAGTATTTT
clone size: -; J gene: TRBJ2-2; V gene: TRBV7-9; D gene: TRBD1; CDR3 protein: CASSSTGGSGELFF; CDR3 DNA: TGTGCCAGCAGCTCGACAGGGGGCAGCGGGGAGCTGTTTTTT
clone size: -; J gene: TRBJ1-4; V gene: TRBV18; D gene: -; CDR3 protein: CASSPQGSNEKLFF; CDR3 DNA: TGTGCCAGCTCACCACAGGGGTCTAATGAAAAACTGTTTTTT
clone size: -; J gene: TRBJ2-7; V gene: TRBV28; D gene: -; CDR3 protein: CASTKSGPRGEQYF; CDR3 DNA: TGTGCCAGCACTAAAAGCGGGCCACGGGGAGAGCAGTACTTC
clone size: -; J gene: TRBJ1-1; V gene: TRBV28; D gene: TRBD1; CDR3 protein: CASSLTGGLNTEAFF; CDR3 DNA: TGTGCCAGCAGTTTAACAGGGGGGCTGAACACTGAAGCTTTCTTT
clone size: -; J gene: TRBJ2-5; V gene: TRBV7-7; D gene: TRBD2; CDR3 protein: CASSLASGAQETQYF; CDR3 DNA: TGTGCTAGCAGCTTAGCAAGCGGGGCTCAAGAGACCCAGTACTTC
clone size: -; J gene: TRBJ2-5; V gene: TRBV5-4; D gene: TRBD2; CDR3 protein: CASSPTSGRYQETQYF; CDR3 DNA: TGTGCCAGCAGCCCCACTAGCGGGCGGTACCAAGAGACCCAGTACTTC
clone size: -; J gene: TRBJ2-7; V gene: TRBV9; D gene: TRBD1; CDR3 protein: CASSDGQVFEQYF; CDR3 DNA: TGTGCCAGCAGCGATGGACAGGTCTTCGAGCAGTACTTC
clone size: -; J gene: TRBJ2-1; V gene: TRBV9; D gene: TRBD1; CDR3 protein: CASSPGGQVPDEQFF; CDR3 DNA: TGTGCCAGCAGCCCCGGGGGACAGGTACCGGATGAGCAGTTCTTC
clone size: -; J gene: TRBJ1-2; V gene: TRBV28; D gene: -; CDR3 protein: CASSFHEGVTVGYTF; CDR3 DNA: TGTGCCAGCAGTTTTCACGAGGGGGTTACGGTCGGCTACACCTTC
clone size: -; J gene: TRBJ2-7; V gene: TRBV27; D gene: TRBD1; CDR3 protein: CASSFVGDRGYEQYF; CDR3 DNA: TGTGCCAGCAGTTTTGTGGGGGACAGGGGCTACGAGCAGTACTTC
clone size: -; J gene: TRBJ2-4; V gene: TRBV5-1; D gene: TRBD1; CDR3 protein: CASTSRQGKNIQYF; CDR3 DNA: TGCGCCAGCACCAGTCGACAGGGTAAAAACATTCAGTACTTC
clone size: -; J gene: TRBJ2-1; V gene: TRBV6-6; D gene: -; CDR3 protein: CASSSSGDINEQFF; CDR3 DNA: TGTGCCAGCAGTTCGAGCGGGGACATCAATGAGCAGTTCTTC
clone size: -; J gene: TRBJ2-6; V gene: TRBV6-1; D gene: -; CDR3 protein: CASSGVSGANVLTF; CDR3 DNA: TGTGCCAGCAGTGGAGTCTCTGGGGCCAACGTCCTGACTTTC
clone size: -; J gene: TRBJ2-6; V gene: TRBV6-1; D gene: TRBD2; CDR3 protein: CASRGGSSGANVLTF; CDR3 DNA: TGTGCCAGCAGGGGCGGGAGCTCTGGGGCCAACGTCCTGACTTTC
clone size: -; J gene: TRBJ1-5; V gene: TRBV19; D gene: TRBD1; CDR3 protein: CASRGTGWDQPQHF; CDR3 DNA: TGTGCCAGTAGGGGGACAGGGTGGGATCAGCCCCAGCATTTT
clone size: -; J gene: TRBJ1-1; V gene: TRBV14; D gene: -; CDR3 protein: CASSQFANRAFF; CDR3 DNA: TGTGCCAGCAGCCAATTCGCTAACAGGGCTTTCTTT
clone size: -; J gene: TRBJ2-1; V gene: TRBV27; D gene: -; CDR3 protein: CASSPGYNEQFF; CDR3 DNA: TGTGCCAGCAGCCCAGGGTACAATGAGCAGTTCTTC
clone size: -; J gene: TRBJ1-2; V gene: TRBV5-5; D gene: TRBD1; CDR3 protein: CASTRDRGRDYGYTF; CDR3 DNA: TGTGCCAGCACTAGGGACAGGGGGCGTGACTATGGCTACACCTTC
clone size: -; J gene: TRBJ2-5; V gene: TRBV5-6; D gene: -; CDR3 protein: CASSLASSFNQETQYF; CDR3 DNA: TGTGCCAGCAGCTTGGCCTCTAGCTTTAACCAAGAGACCCAGTACTTC
clone size: -; J gene: TRBJ2-2; V gene: TRBV28; D gene: TRBD1; CDR3 protein: CASSGTGGGAGELFF; CDR3 DNA: TGTGCCAGTTCCGGGACAGGGGGCGGTGCCGGGGAGCTGTTTTTT
clone size: few; J gene: TRBJ2-7; V gene: TRBV9; D gene: TRBD1; CDR3 protein: CASAAGQGFLYEQYF; CDR3 DNA: TGTGCCAGCGCCGCGGGACAGGGGTTTTTGTACGAGCAGTACTTC
clone size: once; J gene: TRBJ1-2; V gene: TRBV4-3; D gene: TRBD1; CDR3 protein: CASSLLEGGLVYGYTF; CDR3 DNA: TGCGCCAGCAGCCTTTTGGAAGGGGGCCTGGTCTATGGCTACACCTTC
clone size: few; J gene: TRBJ2-7; V gene: TRBV10-3; D gene: TRBD2; CDR3 protein: CAIRTSGRSGHEQYF; CDR3 DNA: TGTGCCATTCGGACTAGCGGGAGGAGTGGCCACGAGCAGTACTTC
clone size: few; J gene: TRBJ1-1; V gene: TRBV18; D gene: -; CDR3 protein: CASSPIQDRATEAFF; CDR3 DNA: TGTGCCAGCTCACCCATACAGGATCGGGCCACTGAAGCTTTCTTT
clone size: -; J gene: TRBJ2-1; V gene: TRBV29-1; D gene: -; CDR3 protein: CSVEDLASGALYEQFF; CDR3 DNA: TGCAGCGTTGAAGATCTTGCCTCAGGGGCTCTGTATGAGCAGTTCTTC
clone size: once; J gene: TRBJ2-2; V gene: TRBV7-9; D gene: TRBD1; CDR3 protein: CASSGKGQVSTGELFF; CDR3 DNA: TGTGCCAGCAGCGGAAAAGGACAGGTCTCCACCGGGGAGCTGTTTTTT
clone size: -; J gene: TRBJ2-5; V gene: TRBV30; D gene: TRBD1; CDR3 protein: CAWGQGATQETQYF; CDR3 DNA: TGTGCCTGGGGACAGGGCGCAACCCAAGAGACCCAGTACTTC
clone size: -; J gene: TRBJ2-3; V gene: TRBV4-3; D gene: TRBD1; CDR3 protein: CASSPSWTGSTDTQYF; CDR3 DNA: TGCGCCAGCAGCCCCTCTTGGACAGGGAGCACAGATACGCAGTATTTT
clone size: -; J gene: TRBJ2-2; V gene: TRBV19; D gene: TRBD2; CDR3 protein: CASSTGTSGRGNTGELFF; CDR3 DNA: TGTGCCAGTAGTACCGGGACTAGCGGGAGGGGTAATACCGGGGAGCTGTTTTTT
clone size: -; J gene: TRBJ1-2; V gene: TRBV30; D gene: -; CDR3 protein: CAWSGQVANYGYTF; CDR3 DNA: TGTGCCTGGAGTGGGCAGGTCGCTAACTATGGCTACACCTTC
clone size: -; J gene: TRBJ1-1; V gene: TRBV7-2; D gene: TRBD1; CDR3 protein: CASSFGQGVSMNTEAFF; CDR3 DNA: TGTGCCAGCAGCTTCGGACAGGGAGTATCCATGAACACTGAAGCTTTCTTT
clone size: -; J gene: TRBJ2-7; V gene: TRBV9; D gene: -; CDR3 protein: CASSLGDLTYEQYF; CDR3 DNA: TGTGCCAGCAGCTTAGGGGACTTGACCTACGAGCAGTACTTC
clone size: -; J gene: TRBJ2-5; V gene: TRBV25-1; D gene: TRBD1; CDR3 protein: CASSVNRGETQYF; CDR3 DNA: TGTGCCAGCAGTGTTAACAGGGGTGAGACCCAGTACTTC
clone size: once; J gene: TRBJ1-2; V gene: TRBV18; D gene: TRBD1; CDR3 protein: CASSPFVSFTRTGDGYTF; CDR3 DNA: TGTGCCAGCTCACCCTTCGTGTCCTTTACCAGAACAGGGGATGGCTACACCTTC
clone size: once; J gene: TRBJ2-6; V gene: TRBV18; D gene: TRBD2; CDR3 protein: CASSLGLAGPSGANVLTF; CDR3 DNA: TGTGCCAGCTCCCTTGGACTAGCGGGCCCCTCTGGGGCCAACGTCCTGACTTTC
clone size: -; J gene: TRBJ2-7; V gene: TRBV6-6; D gene: -; CDR3 protein: CASSYSPLYEQYF; CDR3 DNA: TGTGCCAGCAGTTACTCCCCCCTCTACGAGCAGTACTTC
clone size: -; J gene: TRBJ2-1; V gene: TRBV7-9; D gene: TRBD2; CDR3 protein: CASSLGLAGVVTYNEQFF; CDR3 DNA: TGTGCCAGCAGCTTAGGCCTAGCGGGAGTTGTAACCTACAATGAGCAGTTCTTC
clone size: once; J gene: TRBJ1-2; V gene: TRBV10-2; D gene: -; CDR3 protein: CASSATDRRYGYTF; CDR3 DNA: TGCGCCAGCAGTGCCACAGATCGACGCTATGGCTACACCTTC